The rows below give T cell receptor beta chains drawn from one sample of a study of high-grade serous ovarian cancer treatment subgroups. Profiling relied on immunoSEQ multiplex PCR, and the TCRdb table lists in-frame clones only, not all of them. The sample yields around 3,200 clones, roughly 63% seen once. Sequenced material: tumor tissue. Source of these receptors: a human donor with high-grade serous ovarian cancer. CDR3s leave out the opening cysteine and the closing phenylalanine or tryptophan. The order of the fields is V gene, J gene, CDR3 protein.

TRBV30	TRBJ2-1	AWSVTGSWVNEQF
TRBV7-9	TRBJ2-2	ASSDRMTGSEELF
TRBV7-6	TRBJ1-1	ASSFSKNTEAF
TRBV5-5	TRBJ2-3	ASSLDSGVGTDTQY
TRBV14	TRBJ2-7	ASSQVGLAGARQY
TRBV4-3	TRBJ2-2	ASSQGQGIGELF
TRBV6-5	TRBJ1-1	ASTADRGGAEAF
TRBV2	TRBJ2-7	ASRQQGPSYEQY
TRBV5-3	TRBJ1-2	ASSLRDILFYGYT
TRBV30	TRBJ2-7	AWHPGQGIFEQY
TRBV2	TRBJ2-7	ASSDSDPGQYEQY
TRBV5-1	TRBJ2-5	ASSFQETQY
TRBV6-5	TRBJ2-5	ASGIGGGLEETQY
TRBV7-9	TRBJ1-4	ASSSEGATNEKLF
TRBV4-3	TRBJ1-2	ASSQDLATSYGYT
TRBV2	TRBJ1-1	ASSELANTEAF
TRBV2	TRBJ2-1	ASSPGTGGNEQF
TRBV7-2	TRBJ2-3	ASSRGGQGLNTQY
TRBV11-3	TRBJ2-3	ASSFTTDTQY
TRBV6-6	TRBJ2-1	ASSTPAGISYNEQF
TRBV11-1	TRBJ1-5	ASSLGSQPQH
TRBV27	.	ASSFQPPNLSGSYEQY
TRBV13	TRBJ2-7	ASRERSSYEQY
TRBV6-1	TRBJ1-5	ASSEIQPQH
TRBV27	TRBJ1-2	ASSLSSRNGYT
TRBV6-6	TRBJ1-5	ASSYLGDQPQH
TRBV2	TRBJ2-1	ASSEGLAGEENEQF
TRBV30	TRBJ1-6	ASQTGESPLH
TRBV11-3	TRBJ2-5	ASSLHGPRETQY